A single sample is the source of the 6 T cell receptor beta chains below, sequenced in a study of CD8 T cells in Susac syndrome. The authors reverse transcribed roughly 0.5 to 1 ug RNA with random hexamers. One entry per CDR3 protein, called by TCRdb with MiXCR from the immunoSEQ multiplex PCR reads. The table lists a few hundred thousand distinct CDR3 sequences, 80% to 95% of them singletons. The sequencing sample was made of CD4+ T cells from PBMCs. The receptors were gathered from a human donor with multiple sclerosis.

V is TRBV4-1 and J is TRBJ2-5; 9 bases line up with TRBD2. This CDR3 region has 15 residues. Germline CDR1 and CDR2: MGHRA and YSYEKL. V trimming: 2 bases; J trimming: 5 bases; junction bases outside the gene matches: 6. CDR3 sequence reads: CASSQLRTSVETQYF. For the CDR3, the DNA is TGCGCCAGCAGCCAACTCCGGACTAGCGTGGAGACCCAGTACTTC.

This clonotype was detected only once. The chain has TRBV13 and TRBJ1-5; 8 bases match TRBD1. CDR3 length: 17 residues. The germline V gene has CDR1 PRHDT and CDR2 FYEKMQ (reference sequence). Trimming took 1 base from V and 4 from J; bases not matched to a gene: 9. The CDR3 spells CASSLAAGGLTNQPQHF. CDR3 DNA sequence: TGTGCCAGCAGCTTAGCGGCAGGGGGCCTGACTAATCAGCCCCAGCATTTT.

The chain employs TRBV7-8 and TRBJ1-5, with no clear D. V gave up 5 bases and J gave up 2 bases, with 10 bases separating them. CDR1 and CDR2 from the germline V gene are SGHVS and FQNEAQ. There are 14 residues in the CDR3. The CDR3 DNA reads TGTGCCAGCAGCCCAGGTCGTGGCAATCAGCCCCAGCATTTT. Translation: CASSPGRGNQPQHF.

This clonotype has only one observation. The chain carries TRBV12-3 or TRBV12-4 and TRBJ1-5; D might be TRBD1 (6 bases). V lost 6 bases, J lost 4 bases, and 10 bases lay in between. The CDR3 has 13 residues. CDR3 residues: CASRVDRNQPQHF. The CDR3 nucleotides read TGTGCCAGCAGGGTGGACAGAAATCAGCCCCAGCATTTT.

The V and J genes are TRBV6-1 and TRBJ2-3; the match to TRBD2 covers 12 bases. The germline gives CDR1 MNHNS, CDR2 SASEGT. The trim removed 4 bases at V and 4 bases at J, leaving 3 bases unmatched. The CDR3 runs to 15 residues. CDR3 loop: CASSGGLAGPDTQYF. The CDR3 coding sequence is TGTGCCAGCAGTGGGGGACTAGCGGGTCCAGATACGCAGTATTTT.

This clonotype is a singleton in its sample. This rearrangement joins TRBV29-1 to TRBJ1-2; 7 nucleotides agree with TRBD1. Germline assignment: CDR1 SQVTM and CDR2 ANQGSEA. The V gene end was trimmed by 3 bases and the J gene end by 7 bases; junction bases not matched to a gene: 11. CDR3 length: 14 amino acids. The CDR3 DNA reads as TGCAGCGTTGAGGGGCAGGGGGTTATGGGTGGCTACACCTTC. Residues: CSVEGQGVMGGYTF.